These T cell receptor beta chains were read from a single sample in a study of identical twins. TCRdb reanalysed the 5' RACE reads using MiXCR and keeps one entry per CDR3 protein. The sample yields fewer than 500,000 distinct CDR3 sequences, 20% to 25% seen once. Another study also made use of these data, one on T cells expressing NK-cell markers.

Specimen: CD4+ T cells sorted from blood. The receptors originated from a woman aged 18-29 years in good health. CDR3s leave out the opening cysteine and the closing phenylalanine or tryptophan. The order of the fields is J gene, V gene, CDR3 protein.

j_gene: TRBJ1-3; v_gene: TRBV2; CDR3aa: ASNQFGSSGNTIY
j_gene: TRBJ1-5; v_gene: TRBV6-4; CDR3aa: ASSVIRESVQPQH
j_gene: TRBJ2-2; v_gene: TRBV7-8; CDR3aa: ASSFVERARSGAGELF
j_gene: TRBJ2-3; v_gene: TRBV4-3; CDR3aa: ASSQEGVGATTQY
j_gene: TRBJ2-1; v_gene: TRBV4-3; CDR3aa: ASSQGSGFYNEQF
j_gene: TRBJ2-1; v_gene: TRBV20-1; CDR3aa: SAGGGPYNEQF
j_gene: TRBJ2-7; v_gene: TRBV7-3; CDR3aa: ASSLMGGTQTYEQY
j_gene: TRBJ2-1; v_gene: TRBV6-1; CDR3aa: ASSQTSGIAAQF
j_gene: TRBJ1-2; v_gene: TRBV7-9; CDR3aa: ASSFDDQGIYGYT
j_gene: TRBJ2-5; v_gene: TRBV27; CDR3aa: ASRTGSGTQY
j_gene: TRBJ1-2; v_gene: TRBV5-1; CDR3aa: ASSTRQGGFDGYT
j_gene: TRBJ2-6; v_gene: TRBV6-1; CDR3aa: ASSRGQGSGANVLT
j_gene: TRBJ2-7; v_gene: TRBV5-1; CDR3aa: ASSLQDEQY
j_gene: TRBJ2-7; v_gene: TRBV6-1; CDR3aa: ASSRTEIDSYEQY
j_gene: TRBJ2-1; v_gene: TRBV4-1; CDR3aa: ASRPQGYNEQF
j_gene: TRBJ2-1; v_gene: TRBV12-3/TRBV12-4; CDR3aa: ASSKGTSGGADEQF
j_gene: TRBJ2-7; v_gene: TRBV4-1; CDR3aa: ASSHHALRDNSYEQY
j_gene: TRBJ2-1; v_gene: TRBV24-1; CDR3aa: ATSGGKSYNEQF
j_gene: TRBJ2-1; v_gene: TRBV6-5; CDR3aa: ASSSTAISYNEQF
j_gene: TRBJ2-2; v_gene: TRBV5-1; CDR3aa: ASSSTGDTGELF
j_gene: TRBJ2-1; v_gene: TRBV5-1; CDR3aa: ASSFIAGEGNEQF
j_gene: TRBJ2-5; v_gene: TRBV20-1; CDR3aa: SAGTSGSQTQY
j_gene: TRBJ2-1; v_gene: TRBV12-5; CDR3aa: ASGLAGVNEQF
j_gene: TRBJ2-5; v_gene: TRBV20-1; CDR3aa: SARGPGKETQY
j_gene: TRBJ2-2; v_gene: TRBV20-1; CDR3aa: SAPLWGSTGELF
j_gene: TRBJ2-2; v_gene: TRBV5-1; CDR3aa: ASSFLAGVDTGELF
j_gene: TRBJ2-3; v_gene: TRBV5-1; CDR3aa: ASSLAPPVAQY
j_gene: TRBJ2-1; v_gene: TRBV7-8; CDR3aa: ASSLKQRGASYNEQF
j_gene: TRBJ2-7; v_gene: TRBV5-1; CDR3aa: ASSLPEPTTQY
j_gene: TRBJ1-1; v_gene: TRBV5-1; CDR3aa: ASSQSTTANTEAF
j_gene: TRBJ2-1; v_gene: TRBV5-5; CDR3aa: ASFGMGRYNEQF
j_gene: TRBJ2-2; v_gene: TRBV6-2/TRBV6-3; CDR3aa: ASSYSPLAGATGELF
j_gene: TRBJ2-1; v_gene: TRBV20-1; CDR3aa: SARTSGTPANEQF
j_gene: TRBJ1-6; v_gene: TRBV29-1; CDR3aa: SVEDPGTGDTNSPLH
j_gene: TRBJ1-2; v_gene: TRBV7-8; CDR3aa: AISGGWGGYT
j_gene: TRBJ2-7; v_gene: TRBV12-3/TRBV12-4; CDR3aa: ASSHGLPGPFEQY
j_gene: TRBJ2-2; v_gene: TRBV12-3/TRBV12-4; CDR3aa: ASRHLVGTGELF
j_gene: TRBJ2-5; v_gene: TRBV19; CDR3aa: ASSRLKRGIQETQY
j_gene: TRBJ2-2; v_gene: TRBV5-1; CDR3aa: ASSLRSNTGELF
j_gene: TRBJ2-7; v_gene: TRBV6-1; CDR3aa: ASSRTRSYEQY
j_gene: TRBJ1-1; v_gene: TRBV6-6; CDR3aa: ASSFGDGFEAF
j_gene: TRBJ2-4; v_gene: TRBV3-1; CDR3aa: ASSQGQGAFTIQY
j_gene: TRBJ2-2; v_gene: TRBV11-2; CDR3aa: ASSLFGQGNTGELF
j_gene: TRBJ2-5; v_gene: TRBV13; CDR3aa: ASSLGSGAKTQY
j_gene: TRBJ2-3; v_gene: TRBV20-1; CDR3aa: SATTKGTDTQY
j_gene: TRBJ2-2; v_gene: TRBV5-4; CDR3aa: ASSFGDWRTGELF
j_gene: TRBJ2-5; v_gene: TRBV6-2/TRBV6-3; CDR3aa: ASSRPGTVGETQY